This T cell receptor beta chain originates from a study of CXCR3-negative and CXCR3-positive naive CD8 T cells. A remark on this clonotype: Its antigen is undetermined.

With UMI labels, 5' RACE was used to prepare the TRB cDNA libraries. From the 5' RACE reads, TCRdb lists one entry per CDR3 protein and no DNA. The data show 130,000 to 150,000 distinct CDR3 sequences, and the top ten clones hold under 0.35%. Study findings and constraints: TRBV-TRBJ usage was similar across naive CXCR3 subsets but distinct in memory cells. A higher hydrophobicity marked the TRB CDR3s of CXCR3-positive naive cells versus CXCR3-negative naive cells.

Naive CD8+ T cells showed CD45RO-CCR7+CD27+CD95-. The TCR originated in a human donor in good health. Some clones in this sample may be carry-over from other donors' samples. Sequenced material: naive CXCR3+ CD8+ T cells from blood. Subset meaning: CD45RO-CCR7+CD27+CD95- naive CD8+ T cells expressing CXCR3 (TNR3+).

CDR3 sequence: CASSYLGPSYEQYF. V is TRBV5-1 and J is TRBJ2-7; TCRdb outputs TRBD2, but without DNA this stays unchecked. The CDR3 spans 14 residues. Germline CDR1 is SGHRS and CDR2 is YFSETQ.